The 15 T cell receptor beta chains below were found in one sample sequenced in a study of T cells in Graves' hyperthyroidism and ophthalmopathy. TCR beta CDR3 sequences were amplified from RNA transcripts. An initial round of RT-PCR targeting the TCR CDR3 relied on the HTBI primer set. TCRdb re-analysed the multiplex PCR reads in MiXCR, keeping a single row per CDR3 protein. The sample has 450,000 to 700,000 distinct CDR3 sequences; 46% are singletons. The material sequenced was peripheral blood or thyroid tissue (not recorded which). Receptors were obtained from a young woman with Graves' hyperthyroidism.

This rearrangement joins TRBV30 to TRBJ1-3; no clear D gene. The CDR3 sequence is 11 residues long. The germline V gene encodes CDR1 GTSNPN and CDR2 SVGIG (reference sequence). Between the trimmed V and J ends, which lost 4 bases and 8 bases, there was a span of 9 bases. CDR3 in amino acids: CAWNQAHTIYF. The DNA of the CDR3 is TGTGCCTGGAACCAGGCGCACACCATATATTTT.

This clonotype showed up many times. V usage is TRBV7-9 and J usage is TRBJ2-7; D not resolved. Germline CDR1 SEHNR, CDR2 FQNEAQ (reference sequence). With 0 bases removed from V and 4 bases from J, the gap between germline ends came to 7 bases. This CDR3 is 13 amino acids long. CDR3 nucleotide sequence: TGTGCCAGCAGCTTAGCTAGCACGTACGAGCAGTACTTC. It is translated as CASSLASTYEQYF.

This clonotype was recorded a few times. V gene TRBV20-1 combines with J gene TRBJ2-3; TRBD2 agrees at 13 bases. CDR1 is DFQATT, CDR2 SNEGSKA, per germline (reference sequence). The CDR3 totals 14 residues. The CDR3 loop reads CAIRTSGRGDTQYF. DNA of the CDR3: TGCGCCATCAGGACTAGCGGGAGAGGAGATACGCAGTATTTT.

The chain is built from TRBV10-3 and TRBJ2-2; 7 bases fit TRBD2. Trimming removed 2 bases from V and 1 base from J; junction bases left unmatched: 4. This CDR3 has 16 residues. Germline V lookup: CDR1 ENHRY, CDR2 SYGVKD. The CDR3 coding sequence is TGTGCCATCAGTGAGCGGGAGCGGGAGAACACCGGGGAGCTGTTTTTT. Encoded protein: CAISERERENTGELFF.

The rearrangement uses TRBV29-1 and TRBJ1-5; 7 nucleotides line up with TRBD1. V trimming: 4 bases; J trimming: 7 bases; junction bases outside the gene matches: 7. The V gene's germline CDR1 is SQVTM and CDR2 ANQGSEA. This CDR3 contains 13 residues. The CDR3 sequence is CSVVVRGDQPQHF. Written as DNA, the CDR3 is TGCAGCGTTGTGGTCAGGGGGGACCAGCCCCAGCATTTT.

This clonotype was counted between two and nine times. CDR3 DNA sequence: TGTGCCACCAGTGATATCGGGACTAGCGGGAAAGCGGATGAGCAGTTCTTC. Protein: CATSDIGTSGKADEQFF. The V gene is TRBV24-1, the J gene TRBJ2-7; 13 bases agree with TRBD2. The DNA end is a closer match to TRBJ2-1, so the J assignment may be wrong. Looked up from germline, CDR1 is KGHDR and CDR2 is SFDVKD. The CDR3 is 17 amino acids.

The chain employs TRBV24-1 and TRBJ2-3; 9 bases map to TRBD1. Trimming at V came to 4 bases and at J to 5 bases, leaving 12 bases not matched to a gene. CDR1 KGHDR and CDR2 SFDVKD come from the germline V gene. This CDR3 is 17 amino acids long. DNA of the CDR3: TGTGCCACCAGTGACCCGACCCACAGGGGGCTGGGAGATACGCAGTATTTT. This encodes CATSDPTHRGLGDTQYF.

This sequence joins TRBV7-9 and TRBJ2-3; tentative D call: TRBD2 (6 bases). There are 16 residues in the CDR3. The V gene lost 3 bases and the J gene lost 3 bases, with 16 bases spanning the gap. CDR1 is SEHNR and CDR2 is FQNEAQ in the germline V gene (reference sequence). The CDR3 loop is CASSFPRLVTTDTQYF. Written as DNA, the CDR3 is TGTGCCAGCAGCTTCCCCAGACTAGTGACTACAGATACGCAGTATTTT. Filled out from reference TRBV7-9 and TRBJ2-3, the complete variable domain reads DTGVSQNPRHKITKRGQNVTFRCDPISEHNRLYWYRQTLGQGPEFLTYFQNEAQLEKSRLLSDRFSAERPKGSFSTLEIQRTEQGDSAMYLCASSFPRLVTTDTQYFGPGTRLTVL.

This clonotype was counted ten times or more. This rearrangement joins TRBV19 to TRBJ2-5; 8 nucleotides align to TRBD2. The length of the CDR3 is 13 residues. In germline, CDR1 is LNHDA, CDR2 SQIVND (reference sequence). Trimming took 7 bases from V and 7 from J; bases not matched to a gene: 8. In DNA form, the CDR3 reads TGTGCCAGTACACTAGCGGTGGGGGGGACCCAGTACTTC. Translated: CASTLAVGGTQYF.

This clonotype came up many times. The V and J genes are TRBV6-5 and TRBJ1-1; no definite D call. The CDR3 totals 15 residues. The germline CDR1 and CDR2 sequences are MNHEY and SVGAGI. With 0 bases removed from V and 2 bases from J, the gap between germline ends came to 10 bases. The CDR3 DNA reads as TGTGCCAGCAGTTACTCGAGCAACGGTAACACTGAAGCTTTCTTT. This translates into CASSYSSNGNTEAFF.

In its sample, this clonotype was seen a few times. V and J are TRBV7-9 and TRBJ2-5; 8 positions match TRBD2. Germline lookup yields CDR1 SEHNR and CDR2 FQNEAQ (reference sequence). V shed 6 bases and J 2 bases; nucleotides not matched to a gene: 14. The CDR3 is 17 amino acids. In DNA form, the CDR3 reads TGTGCCAGCAGGAAAGAACGGGAGGGCGGTTTTCAAGAGACCCAGTACTTC. It translates to CASRKEREGGFQETQYF.

The chain is built from TRBV11-3 and TRBJ2-1, with 10 bases fitting TRBD1. The J segment lost 13 bases and the V segment lost 6 bases, leaving 6 bases of the junction unmatched. The CDR3 sequence is 12 residues long. CDR1 is SGHNT and CDR2 is YENEEA in the germline V gene. This chain's CDR3 is CASSSGQGGQFF. The DNA of the CDR3 is TGTGCCAGCAGTTCTGGACAGGGGGGTCAGTTCTTC.

This clonotype has ten or more counts. The chain uses TRBV15 and TRBJ2-7; tentative D call: TRBD1 (6 bases). This CDR3 is 14 amino acids long. In germline, CDR1 is LNHNV, CDR2 YYDKDF (reference sequence). The germline V and J ends were trimmed by 5 bases and 7 bases, with 18 bases remaining between them. CDR3 in amino acids: CATSPRDISGEQYF. The CDR3 DNA reads as TGTGCCACCAGCCCGAGGGACATATCAGGGGAGCAGTACTTC.

The table lists this clonotype with many counts. The V call is TRBV11-2, the J call TRBJ1-1; 9 bases agree with TRBD1. Germline V gene data show CDR1 as SGHAT and CDR2 as FQNNGV. This CDR3 has 16 amino acids. V shed 3 bases, J shed 1 base, and the junction held 6 bases outside the gene matches. CDR3 in amino acids: CASSFYRGRGNTEAFF. CDR3 in DNA: TGTGCCAGCAGCTTTTACAGGGGGCGCGGGAACACTGAAGCTTTCTTT.

This clonotype was counted many times. This chain uses TRBV11-3 with TRBJ2-6, with 11 nucleotides matching TRBD1. CDR1 SGHNT and CDR2 YENEEA come from the germline V gene. J lost 9 bases, V lost 5 bases, and 6 bases had no gene match. The length of the CDR3 is 15 residues. The DNA for the CDR3 is TGTGCCAGCAGCAAGGGACAGGGGGGTGACAACGTCCTGACTTTC. This codes for CASSKGQGGDNVLTF.